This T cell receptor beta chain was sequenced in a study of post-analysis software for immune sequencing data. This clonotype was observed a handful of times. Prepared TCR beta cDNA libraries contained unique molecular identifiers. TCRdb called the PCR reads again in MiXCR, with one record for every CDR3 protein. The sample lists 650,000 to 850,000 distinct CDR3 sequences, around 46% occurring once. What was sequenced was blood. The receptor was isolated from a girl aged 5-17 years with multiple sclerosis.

In DNA, the CDR3 is TGTGCCAGCAGCCAAGGGACGCCAACTAATGAAAAACTGTTTTTT. This codes for CASSQGTPTNEKLFF. The J gene is TRBJ1-4, the V gene TRBV4-2, with D uncertain. CDR1 LGHNA and CDR2 YNFKEQ come from the germline V gene. The length of the CDR3 is 15 residues. V lost 1 base and J lost 0, with 6 bases in between.